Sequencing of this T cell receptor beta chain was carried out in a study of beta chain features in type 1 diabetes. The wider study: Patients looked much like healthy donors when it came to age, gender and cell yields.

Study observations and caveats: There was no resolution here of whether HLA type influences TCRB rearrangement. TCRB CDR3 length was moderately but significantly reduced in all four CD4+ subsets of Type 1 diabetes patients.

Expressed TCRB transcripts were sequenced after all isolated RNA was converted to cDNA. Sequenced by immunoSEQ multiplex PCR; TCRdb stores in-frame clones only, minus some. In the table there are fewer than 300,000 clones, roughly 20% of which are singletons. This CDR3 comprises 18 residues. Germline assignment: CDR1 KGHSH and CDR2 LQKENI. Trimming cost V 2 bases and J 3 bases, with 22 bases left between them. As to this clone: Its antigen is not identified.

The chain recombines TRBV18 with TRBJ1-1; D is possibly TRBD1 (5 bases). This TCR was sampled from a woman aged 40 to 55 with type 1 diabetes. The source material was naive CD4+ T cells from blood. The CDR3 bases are TGTGCCAGCTCACCAACCAGGGCTTTTGGGGCTTTTGACACTGAAGCTTTCTTT. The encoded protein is CASSPTRAFGAFDTEAFF.